A single sample gave rise to the 24 T cell receptor beta chains below, sequenced in a study of CD8 T cells in ankylosing spondylitis. Broader study findings: In ankylosing spondylitis blood, a motif of seven to nine highly homologous TCR beta variants appeared characteristic.

No antigen has been assigned to these receptors. TCRdb reanalysed the 5' RACE reads using MiXCR and keeps one entry per CDR3 protein. The data contain about 500,000 distinct CDR3 sequences, 5.3% of them seen just once; the ten biggest clones take up 3.5%. What was sequenced was blood, either unsorted or a sorted T cell fraction (not recorded which). The receptor source for this set is a male donor with ankylosing spondylitis.

This clonotype was found many times. The chain couples TRBV5-1 to TRBJ1-2; 11 bases map to TRBD1. CDR3 size: 16 residues. Germline trimming cut 4 bases from V and 2 bases from J; bases unmatched to any gene: 7. Germline-derived CDR1 and CDR2 are SGHRS and YFSETQ. The DNA of the CDR3 is TGCGCCAGCAGCATCGGGACAGGGGGGCGAAACTATGGCTACACCTTC. Translating gives CASSIGTGGRNYGYTF.

This clonotype was recorded at least ten times. This rearrangement joins TRBV6-5 to TRBJ1-5; D not certain. The V and J ends lost 0 bases and 6 bases respectively, with 9 bases between them. This CDR3 is built from 14 residues. Germline CDR1 MNHEY, CDR2 SVGAGI. The CDR3 is CASSYSIGVQPQHF. Written as DNA, the CDR3 is TGTGCCAGCAGTTACTCGATTGGGGTTCAGCCCCAGCATTTT.

This clonotype was seen at least ten times. The chain carries TRBV24-1 and TRBJ2-2; D remains ambiguous. V was trimmed by 2 bases and J by 5 bases, leaving 5 bases between them. The CDR3 is made up of 13 amino acids. CDR1 KGHDR and CDR2 SFDVKD come from the germline V gene. The CDR3 sequence is CATSDYLTGELFF. Written as DNA, the CDR3 is TGTGCCACCAGTGATTACTTAACCGGGGAGCTGTTTTTT.

This clonotype was picked up a small number of times. The germline gene is not matched at one end of the junction; a read error may be the cause. V gene TRBV4-2 combines with J gene TRBJ2-1; 7 nucleotides line up with TRBD2. Germline V gives CDR1 LGHNA, CDR2 YNFKEQ. The CDR3 loop spans 11 amino acids. The CDR3 is CASSQGTGTIF. The CDR3, as DNA: TGTGCCAGCAGCCAAGGAACCGGGACTATCTTC.

This clonotype was recorded at least ten times. This chain uses TRBV6-6 with TRBJ1-2, with a possible D match to TRBD1 (6 bases). Deletions cut 5 bases from V and 5 bases from J, with 12 bases between. This CDR3 is 13 amino acids long. Germline V gives CDR1 MNHNY, CDR2 SVGAGI (reference sequence). This chain's CDR3 is CASSAGQGYGYTF. The DNA of the CDR3 is TGTGCCAGCAGTGCGGGGCAGGGGTATGGCTACACCTTC.

This clonotype was observed at least ten times. V usage is TRBV6-2 or TRBV6-3 and J usage is TRBJ1-1; TRBD1 might be the D (6 bases). With 4 bases removed from V and 5 bases from J, the gap between germline ends came to 11 bases. The CDR3 sequence is 13 residues long. Germline V gene lookup returns CDR1 MNHEY and CDR2 SVGEGT. This CDR3 is CASSFTTGTEAFF. CDR3 in DNA: TGTGCCAGCAGTTTCACCACAGGGACTGAAGCTTTCTTT.

At least ten counts were recorded for this clonotype. The chain employs TRBV18 and TRBJ1-1; maybe TRBD1 (5 bases). The V gene lost 4 bases and the J gene lost 10 bases, with 19 bases spanning the gap. Germline V gene sequence: CDR1 KGHSH, CDR2 LQKENI. The CDR3 contains 14 residues. As DNA, the CDR3 is TGTGCCAGCTCACTTACCGTTTACACAGGAGGAGCTTTCTTT. It yields the protein CASSLTVYTGGAFF. Based on the CDR3 plus reference TRBV18 and TRBJ1-1, the full variable domain is NAGVMQNPRHLVRRRGQEARLRCSPMKGHSHVYWYRQLPEEGLKFMVYLQKENIIDESGMPKERFSAEFPKEGPSILRIQQVVRGDSAAYFCASSLTVYTGGAFFGQGTRLTVV.

This sequence joins TRBV28 and TRBJ2-1, with 7 bases fitting TRBD1. Trimming took 5 bases from V and 0 from J; bases not matched to a gene: 13. There are 18 residues in the CDR3. From germline, CDR1 is MDHEN and CDR2 SYDVKM. The CDR3: CASSEATGTDSSYNEQFF. The CDR3 coding sequence is TGTGCCAGCAGTGAGGCCACCGGGACAGATAGCTCCTACAATGAGCAGTTCTTC.

In this sample, this clonotype turned up many times. The chain recombines TRBV29-1 with TRBJ2-2; D is possibly TRBD2 (5 bases). Germline V gene data show CDR1 as SQVTM and CDR2 as ANQGSEA. V was clipped by 7 bases and J by 3 bases, with 18 bases between them. This CDR3 spans 15 amino acids. The CDR3 nucleotides read TGCAGCGCCACTTCCGAGGGCGCGGACACCGGGGAGCTGTTTTTT. The encoded protein is CSATSEGADTGELFF.

DNA for the CDR3: TGCGCCAGCAGCGCGGGACAGCTCTCAGATACGCAGTATTTT. It yields the protein CASSAGQLSDTQYF. The rearrangement uses TRBV5-1 and TRBJ2-3; perhaps TRBD1 as D (7 bases). Trimming took off 4 bases at V and 4 bases at J, with 13 bases between the two ends. CDR3 size: 14 residues. Germline V gene sequence: CDR1 SGHRS, CDR2 YFSETQ. Variable domain in full (rest from reference TRBV5-1 and TRBJ2-3): KAGVTQTPRYLIKTRGQQVTLSCSPISGHRSVSWYQQTPGQGLQFLFEYFSETQRNKGNFPGRFSGRQFSNSRSEMNVSTLELGDSALYLCASSAGQLSDTQYFGPGTRLTVL.

This clonotype was observed many times. The chain combines TRBV5-1 with TRBJ2-5; TRBD2 matches at 10 bases. Trimming removed 4 bases from V and 2 bases from J; junction bases left unmatched: 8. This CDR3 spans 16 amino acids. Germline V gene sequence: CDR1 SGHRS, CDR2 YFSETQ. The CDR3 sequence is CASSMKLAGVQETQYF. Here the CDR3 DNA reads TGCGCCAGCAGCATGAAGCTAGCGGGAGTACAAGAGACCCAGTACTTC.

At least ten counts were recorded for this clonotype. This chain connects TRBV7-9 to TRBJ1-1, with 7 bases fitting TRBD1. The trim removed 5 bases at V and 4 bases at J, leaving 7 bases unmatched. The CDR3 length is 14 residues. Germline assignment: CDR1 SEHNR and CDR2 FQNEAQ (reference sequence). The CDR3: CASSGGGSSTEAFF. CDR3 coding DNA: TGTGCCAGCAGCGGAGGGGGCTCGAGCACTGAAGCTTTCTTT.

This clonotype came up many times. This sequence joins TRBV4-3 and TRBJ2-7; tentative D call: TRBD2 (6 bases). Germline CDR1 and CDR2: LGHNA and YSLEER. This CDR3 is built from 16 residues. V lost 0 bases, J lost 3 bases, and 15 bases lay in between. This CDR3 is CASSQDGGAAGYEQYF. As DNA, the CDR3 is TGCGCCAGCAGCCAAGATGGAGGGGCAGCAGGCTACGAGCAGTACTTC.

This clonotype occurred many times. This chain connects TRBV6-1 to TRBJ1-5; D unclear. The CDR3 is 13 residues long. The V end was cut by 4 bases, the J end by 7 bases, with 11 bases between. Germline V gives CDR1 MNHNS, CDR2 SASEGT. The CDR3 protein is CASSVTPEQPQHF. DNA for the CDR3: TGTGCCAGCAGTGTGACACCCGAACAGCCCCAGCATTTT.

This clonotype was observed at least ten times. V usage is TRBV5-1 and J usage is TRBJ1-1; TRBD1 matches 7 bases. V trimming: 4 bases; J trimming: 1 base; junction bases outside the gene matches: 7. CDR3 length: 15 residues. Per germline, CDR1 SGHRS and CDR2 YFSETQ. CDR3 nucleotide sequence: TGCGCCAGCAGCGTCAGGACAGGCCCGAACACTGAAGCTTTCTTT. Its protein product is CASSVRTGPNTEAFF. The whole variable domain, remainder taken from reference TRBV5-1 and TRBJ1-1, is KAGVTQTPRYLIKTRGQQVTLSCSPISGHRSVSWYQQTPGQGLQFLFEYFSETQRNKGNFPGRFSGRQFSNSRSEMNVSTLELGDSALYLCASSVRTGPNTEAFFGQGTRLTVV.

This clonotype was observed at least ten times. The chain uses TRBV12-3 or TRBV12-4 and TRBJ2-3; TRBD2 agrees at 9 bases. The CDR3 is 17 amino acids. J lost 0 bases, V lost 2 bases, and 6 bases had no gene match. The CDR3 region has the DNA TGTGCCAGCAGTTTAAGGCCTACTAGCGGGAGCACAGATACGCAGTATTTT. Translation: CASSLRPTSGSTDTQYF.

The chain recombines TRBV5-5 with TRBJ1-5; D is possibly TRBD1 (6 bases). The CDR3 has 12 amino acids. Trimming left V 7 bases short and J 4 bases short, with 9 bases between. Germline loops: CDR1 SGHKS, CDR2 YYEKEE (reference sequence). The CDR3 DNA sequence: TGTGCCAGCGGACAGCCGAATCAGCCCCAGCATTTT. It encodes CASGQPNQPQHF.

This clonotype has ten or more counts. V usage is TRBV7-2 and J usage is TRBJ2-5, with a tentative D call TRBD2 (5 bases). V was cut by 5 bases and J by 1 base, with 8 bases left in between. Per the germline V gene, CDR1 is SGHTA and CDR2 is FQGNSA. The CDR3 consists of 13 residues. The CDR3 region is CASSGLFQETQYF. The CDR3, as DNA: TGTGCCAGCAGCGGACTTTTCCAAGAGACCCAGTACTTC.

The sample holds a few counts of this clonotype. The J gene is TRBJ2-2, the V gene TRBV7-9, with D tentatively TRBD2 (5 bases). Germline CDR1 reads SEHNR; CDR2 reads FQNEAQ (reference sequence). Trimming cost V 5 bases and J 0 bases, with 13 bases left between them. This CDR3 comprises 16 residues. In DNA form, the CDR3 reads TGTGCCAGCAGCCCTTTAGCGCCCGCGAACACCGGGGAGCTGTTTTTT. Translation: CASSPLAPANTGELFF. The whole variable domain, filled in from reference TRBV7-9 and TRBJ2-2, reads DTGVSQNPRHKITKRGQNVTFRCDPISEHNRLYWYRQTLGQGPEFLTYFQNEAQLEKSRLLSDRFSAERPKGSFSTLEIQRTEQGDSAMYLCASSPLAPANTGELFFGEGSRLTVL.

This clonotype was found many times. The chain joins TRBV7-9 to TRBJ2-2; 7 nucleotides match TRBD1. Germline CDR1 reads SEHNR; CDR2 reads FQNEAQ (reference sequence). With V trimmed by 4 bases and J by 3 bases, 2 bases remained unmatched. The CDR3 spans 14 residues. The CDR3 loop is CASSSGQYTGELFF. The DNA of the CDR3 is TGTGCCAGCAGCTCGGGACAGTACACCGGGGAGCTGTTTTTT.

A few counts support this clonotype. CDR3 sequence reads: CASTQGITGELFF. The CDR3 nucleotides read TGTGCCAGCACACAGGGGATAACCGGGGAGCTGTTTTTT. This sequence joins TRBV28 and TRBJ2-2, with TRBD1 matching 7 bases. V was clipped by 7 bases and J by 5 bases; unmatched bases: 4. CDR3 length: 13 residues. Germline V CDR1 and CDR2: MDHEN, SYDVKM.

The sample holds many counts of this clonotype. The J gene is TRBJ1-2, the V gene TRBV5-6, with a weak D call TRBD1 (5 bases). The germline V and J ends were trimmed by 4 bases and 4 bases, with 14 bases remaining between them. The CDR3 loop spans 14 amino acids. Per germline, CDR1 SGHDT and CDR2 YYEEEE. CDR3 sequence (DNA): TGTGCCAGCAGCCCGGGCGACAGTTTCTATGGCTACACCTTC. It translates to CASSPGDSFYGYTF. Combining the CDR3 with reference TRBV5-6 and TRBJ1-2 gives the whole variable domain DAGVTQSPTHLIKTRGQQVTLRCSPKSGHDTVSWYQQALGQGPQFIFQYYEEEERQRGNFPDRFSGHQFPNYSSELNVNALLLGDSALYLCASSPGDSFYGYTFGSGTRLTVV.

The chain carries TRBV15 and TRBJ2-5, with 8 nucleotides matching TRBD1. This CDR3 is built from 15 residues. Germline V gene data show CDR1 as LNHNV and CDR2 as YYDKDF (reference sequence). The trim removed 5 bases at V and 1 base at J, leaving 6 bases unmatched. CDR3 amino acids: CATSGQGAGQETQYF. In nucleotides, the CDR3 is TGTGCCACCAGCGGCCAGGGGGCCGGCCAAGAGACCCAGTACTTC.

At least ten counts were recorded for this clonotype. The CDR3 is CASRGSSTYEQYF. CDR3 nucleotide sequence: TGTGCCAGCAGAGGGTCCTCGACCTACGAGCAGTACTTC. The chain joins TRBV2 to TRBJ2-7; no reliable D call. Germline V lookup: CDR1 SNHLY, CDR2 FYNNEI. V lost 6 bases, J lost 2 bases, and 11 bases lay in between. There are 13 residues in the CDR3.